The subject of this entry is one TCR beta chain. The antigen remains undetermined. This entry belongs to a study of cytomegalovirus exposure and HLA in healthy donors. Broader study findings: By a later analysis, the bulk of CMV-associated TCR beta chains appeared HLA-restricted. Through in vitro validation, a few CMV-associated chains were shown to be specific for CMV antigens.

It was with 60 Vbeta and 13 Jbeta primers that the PCR ran. Methods used by the authors: Unique TCR beta chains totaled about 78 million in a later count, with approximately 11 million of them shared. Libraries were prepared by immunoSEQ multiplex PCR; TCRdb keeps only in-frame clonotypes and omits some of them. V, J and clone size are those of that table, while D and trimming were read from the DNA. Altogether roughly 180,000 clones are present, over 80% being singletons, with the ten largest covering 1.2%. This CDR3 contains 15 residues. The V end was cut by 5 bases, the J end by 8 bases, with 18 bases between. CDR1 is SEHNR and CDR2 is FQNEAQ in the germline V gene (reference sequence).

The gene calls are TRBV7-9 and TRBJ1-4, with D perhaps TRBD1 (5 bases). Sequenced sample: PBMCs. The sequence was obtained from a boy between 2 and 10 years old in good health and CMV-seronegative. The chain's CDR3 is CASSPAGGMTEKLFF. CDR3 nucleotides: TGTGCCAGCAGCCCAGCGGGGGGAATGACGGAAAAACTGTTTTTT.